The 10 T cell receptor beta chains below come from one sample, sequenced in a study of regulatory T cells in long-lasting Graves disease. Described time point: newly diagnosed GD, antithyroid drugs for less than 3 months. Extracted RNA from PBMCs served as the source of the TCR library. Building of the TCR beta libraries involved iRepertoire HTBI primers and Arm-PCR of CDR3 regions. A single record per CDR3 protein comes from TCRdb applying MiXCR to the multiplex PCR reads. The sample has 350,000 to 450,000 distinct CDR3 sequences, roughly 15% seen once. The same specimen was also included in a second study, on T cells in Graves' hyperthyroidism and ophthalmopathy.

Sequenced material: peripheral blood mononuclear cells (PBMCs), taken at new diagnosis, from a patient treated with antithyroid drugs. The receptors here all came from a woman in her thirties or forties with Graves disease.

This clonotype was observed many times. V gene TRBV12-5 combines with J gene TRBJ2-5; D is tentatively TRBD1 or TRBD2 (5 bases each). The CDR3 has 13 residues. Germline V gene data show CDR1 as LGHNT and CDR2 as FRNRAP. V shed 5 bases and J shed 0 bases, with 7 bases lying between them. The CDR3 bases are TGTGCTAGTGGTCAGGGACACCAAGAGACCCAGTACTTC. It translates to CASGQGHQETQYF. Complete variable domain (other parts from reference TRBV12-5 and TRBJ2-5): DARVTQTPRHKVTEMGQEVTMRCQPILGHNTVFWYRQTMMQGLELLAYFRNRAPLDDSGMPKDRFSAEMPDATLATLKIQPSEPRDSAVYFCASGQGHQETQYFGPGTRLLVL.

V and J are TRBV2 and TRBJ2-3, with TRBD2 matching 8 bases. Trimming removed 6 bases from V and 1 base from J; junction bases left unmatched: 3. This CDR3 is 14 amino acids long. The germline gives CDR1 SNHLY, CDR2 FYNNEI. CDR3 region: CASRILAGTDTQYF. Written as DNA, the CDR3 is TGTGCCAGCAGGATACTAGCGGGCACAGATACGCAGTATTTT. Variable domain in full (rest from reference TRBV2 and TRBJ2-3): EPEVTQTPSHQVTQMGQEVILRCVPISNHLYFYWYRQILGQKVEFLVSFYNNEISEKSEIFDDQFSVERPDGSNFTLKIRSTKLEDSAMYFCASRILAGTDTQYFGPGTRLTVL.

The chain recombines TRBV25-1 with TRBJ2-5; tentative D call: TRBD2 (5 bases). There are 13 residues in the CDR3. V dropped 11 bases and J dropped 5 bases, with 18 bases sitting between them. Germline values: CDR1 MGHDK, CDR2 SYGVNS. The CDR3 loop is CAGIGLAEETQYF. The CDR3 DNA reads TGTGCCGGCATTGGGCTAGCCGAGGAGACCCAGTACTTC.

The chain is built from TRBV20-1 and TRBJ1-2; perhaps TRBD1 as D (6 bases). The CDR3 length is 14 residues. Trimming left V 3 bases short and J 1 base short, with 12 bases between. Germline V gives CDR1 DFQATT, CDR2 SNEGSKA (reference sequence). In nucleotides, the CDR3 is TGCAGTGCTAGTCCCCAGGGGAATAACTATGGCTACACCTTC. This encodes CSASPQGNNYGYTF.

This clonotype was recorded many times. The chain combines TRBV2 with TRBJ2-5; no reliable D call. Germline V gene data show CDR1 as SNHLY and CDR2 as FYNNEI. The CDR3 spans 15 residues. V was cut by 2 bases and J by 0 bases, with 10 bases left in between. CDR3 nucleotide sequence: TGTGCCAGCAGTGAAAGTCCCAGCGACCAAGAGACCCAGTACTTC. Its translation is CASSESPSDQETQYF.

At least ten counts were recorded for this clonotype. The rearrangement links TRBV3-1 to TRBJ2-5; 8 bases fit TRBD2. This CDR3 contains 17 residues. From germline, CDR1 is LGHDT and CDR2 YNNKEL (reference sequence). Trimming removed 3 bases from V and 1 base from J; junction bases left unmatched: 10. The CDR3 region has the DNA TGTGCCAGCAGCCATGGGGGAGCGGGAGAAAGCCAAGAGACCCAGTACTTC. Translation gives CASSHGGAGESQETQYF.

V is TRBV20-1 and J is TRBJ2-1; 11 bases map to TRBD1. This CDR3 spans 15 amino acids. Per germline, CDR1 DFQATT and CDR2 SNEGSKA (reference sequence). V shed 6 bases, J shed 5 bases, and the junction held 9 bases outside the gene matches. The CDR3 loop reads CSAPGQGAKDNEQFF. The CDR3 DNA follows: TGCAGTGCGCCCGGACAGGGGGCTAAAGACAATGAGCAGTTCTTC.

This clonotype appeared many times. CDR3 DNA sequence: TGCAGCGTTTCGGGGGAAGAGACCCAGTACTTC. Translated: CSVSGEETQYF. This sequence joins TRBV29-1 and TRBJ2-5; possible D gene TRBD2, 6 bases. The V gene's germline CDR1 is SQVTM and CDR2 ANQGSEA. Trimming pared 5 bases from V and 3 bases from J, leaving 7 bases between. The length of the CDR3 is 11 residues.

Ten or more counts support this clonotype. V is TRBV29-1 and J is TRBJ2-7; 14 bases map to TRBD2. Germline V gene lookup returns CDR1 SQVTM and CDR2 ANQGSEA. J gave up 3 bases and V 7 bases, and 11 bases lay outside the gene matches. The CDR3 is 16 residues long. The DNA of the CDR3 is TGCAGCGCCCGAGGGACTAGCGGGAGTCCTGGCTACGAGCAGTACTTC. Translation gives CSARGTSGSPGYEQYF.

With respect to this clonotype: A far larger clone is one base from this, pointing to a likely read error. The CDR3 sequence is CAGSLLAVYNEQFF. CDR3 DNA: TGTGCCGGCAGCTTACTAGCGGTCTACAATGAGCAGTTCTTC. This rearrangement joins TRBV7-2 to TRBJ2-1; TRBD2 matches 8 bases. This CDR3 has 14 residues. Germline V gene sequence: CDR1 SGHTA, CDR2 FQGNSA.